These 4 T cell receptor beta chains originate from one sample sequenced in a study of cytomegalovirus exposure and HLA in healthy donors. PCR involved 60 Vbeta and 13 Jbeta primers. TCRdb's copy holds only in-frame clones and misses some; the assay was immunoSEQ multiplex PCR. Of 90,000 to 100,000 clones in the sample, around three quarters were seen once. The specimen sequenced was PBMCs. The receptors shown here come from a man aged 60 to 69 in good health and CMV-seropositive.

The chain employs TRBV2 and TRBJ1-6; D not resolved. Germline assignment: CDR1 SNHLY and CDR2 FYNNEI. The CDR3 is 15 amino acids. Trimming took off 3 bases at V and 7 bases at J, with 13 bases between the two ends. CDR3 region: CASSEIRSGNSPLHF. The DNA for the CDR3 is TGTGCCAGCAGTGAGATCAGGTCCGGCAATTCACCCCTCCACTTT.

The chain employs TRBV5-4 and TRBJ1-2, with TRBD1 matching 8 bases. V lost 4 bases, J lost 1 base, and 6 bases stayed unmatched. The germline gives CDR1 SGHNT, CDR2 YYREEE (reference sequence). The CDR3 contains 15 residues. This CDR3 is CASSIGQGVNYGYTF. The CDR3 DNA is TGTGCCAGCAGCATAGGACAGGGCGTTAACTATGGCTACACCTTC.

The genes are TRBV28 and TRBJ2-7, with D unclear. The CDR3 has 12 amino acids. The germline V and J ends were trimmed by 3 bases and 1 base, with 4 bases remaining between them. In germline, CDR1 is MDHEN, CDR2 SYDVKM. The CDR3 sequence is CASSFLSYEQYF. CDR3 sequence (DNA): TGTGCCAGCAGTTTTTTATCCTACGAGCAGTACTTC.

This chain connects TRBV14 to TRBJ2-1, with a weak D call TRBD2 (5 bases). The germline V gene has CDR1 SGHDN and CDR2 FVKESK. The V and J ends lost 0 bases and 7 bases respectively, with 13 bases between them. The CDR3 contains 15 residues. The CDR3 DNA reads TGTGCCAGCAGCCAAGACTGGGCGGGCTCAAATGAGCAGTTCTTC. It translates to CASSQDWAGSNEQFF. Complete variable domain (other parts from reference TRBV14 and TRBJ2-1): EAGVTQFPSHSVIEKGQTVTLRCDPISGHDNLYWYRRVMGKEIKFLLHFVKESKQDESGMPNNRFLAERTGGTYSTLKVQPAELEDSGVYFCASSQDWAGSNEQFFGPGTRLTVL.